This is a list of T cell receptor beta chains from one sample in a study of graft-versus-host responses after intestinal transplantation. Their specific antigens are unknown. TCRdb keeps only in-frame clones here, not all; method: immunoSEQ multiplex PCR. Here the sample spans about 94,000 clones, 91% being singletons. The sequenced sample was unstimulated CD8+ T cells sorted from spleen or lymph node cells, obtained before intestinal transplant. These receptors were collected from a human donor who received an intestinal transplant. CDR3s include the opening cysteine and the closing phenylalanine or tryptophan. D genes are given only for firm matches. Clone size, where shown, is once, few, many, or a class for clones that have expanded.

clone size	V gene	D gene	J gene	CDR3 protein	CDR3 DNA
.	TRBV7-6	TRBD2	TRBJ2-2	CASSLRLAGNTGELFF	TGTGCCAGCAGCTTAAGACTAGCGGGGAACACCGGGGAGCTGTTTTTT
.	TRBV5-1	TRBD1	TRBJ2-2	CASSLGQGGAGELFF	TGCGCCAGCAGCTTAGGACAGGGGGGCGCCGGGGAGCTGTTTTTT
.	TRBV27	TRBD1	TRBJ2-1	CASSAGTGGTNEQFF	TGTGCCAGCAGCGCCGGGACAGGGGGAACGAATGAGCAGTTCTTC
.	TRBV4-3	TRBD2	TRBJ2-2	CASSQGTSGGAGELFF	TGCGCCAGCAGCCAAGGGACTAGCGGGGGGGCCGGGGAGCTGTTTTTT
once	TRBV5-1	TRBD1	TRBJ2-2	CASSFERQGSVGELFF	TGCGCCAGCAGCTTTGAAAGACAGGGGTCCGTAGGGGAGCTGTTTTTT
.	TRBV18	.	TRBJ2-4	CASSPPPGIAKNIQYF	TGTGCCAGCTCACCCCCCCCAGGAATAGCCAAAAACATTCAGTACTTC
.	TRBV9	.	TRBJ2-3	CASSLTAYSTSTDTQYF	TGTGCCAGCAGCCTCACAGCTTATTCCACTAGCACAGATACGCAGTATTTT
.	TRBV30	.	TRBJ1-3	CAGGMGGQGNTIYF	TGTGCCGGAGGCATGGGGGGGCAAGGAAACACCATATATTTT
.	TRBV19	TRBD2	TRBJ2-7	CASSIGLAAYEQYF	TGTGCCAGTAGTATAGGACTAGCGGCCTACGAGCAGTACTTC
once	TRBV6-1	TRBD1	TRBJ2-7	CASSEGYSGTAYEQYF	TGTGCCAGCAGTGAGGGCTACTCCGGGACAGCCTACGAGCAGTACTTC